This entry features one T cell receptor beta chain sequence. Its antigen remains unidentified. The protocol was immunoSEQ multiplex PCR, while the TCRdb copy is restricted to in-frame clones and leaves out a portion. This sample has fewer than 120,000 clones; more than 70% occur once, and the top ten carry around 0.27%. The sample is drawn from a study of OX40 agonist ivuxolimab in advanced cancers. Study details: Age averaged 60 years (range roughly 20 to 90), and roughly 80% were male. Regarding the study as a whole: Several nonresponders also turned out to have low normalized T-cell clonal expansion. No antigen was identified for the clonally expanded peripheral T cells.

The sample in question was CD4+ or CD8+ T cells sorted from blood, obtained in a trial of the OX40 agonist ivuxolimab. This TCR came from an adult with an advanced solid tumor such as melanoma, head and neck, liver or kidney cancer.

CDR3 amino acids: CASSLNGPNEQFF. The DNA for the CDR3 is TGTGCCAGCAGCCTAAACGGACCTAATGAGCAGTTCTTC. The chain is built from TRBV11-3 and TRBJ2-1; no reliable D call. The CDR3 totals 13 residues. Germline loops: CDR1 SGHNT, CDR2 YENEEA. The ends were cut back, 5 bases at V and 7 bases at J, with 12 bases in the middle.